The rows below give T cell receptor beta chains drawn from one sample of a study of Graves' ophthalmopathy and Graves' hyperthyroidism. Each CDR3 protein is one row after TCRdb ran MiXCR on the multiplex PCR reads. The sample carries more than 1,000,000 distinct CDR3 sequences, about two fifths recorded once. The sequenced material came from peripheral blood or thyroid tissue (not recorded which). The receptors were sampled from an adult man with Graves' hyperthyroidism. The CDR3 runs from the conserved cysteine through the conserved F or W. The D gene is left open where the match is weak. Only part of the rows carry a size: once, few, many, or a class if the clone is expanded.

J: TRBJ2-6
size: NA
D: NA
V: TRBV29-1
CDR3: CSVGQPSGANVLAF
DNA: TGCAGCGTCGGACAGCCCTCTGGGGCCAACGTCCTGGCTTTC

J: TRBJ2-7
size: NA
D: TRBD2
V: TRBV4-3
CDR3: CASSRATSGIYEQYF
DNA: TGCGCCAGCAGCCGCGCGACTAGCGGGATCTACGAGCAGTACTTC

J: TRBJ1-1
size: few
D: NA
V: TRBV20-1
CDR3: CSARGKAIWGNTEAFF
DNA: TGCAGTGCTAGAGGTAAAGCCATTTGGGGGAACACTGAAGCTTTCTTT

J: TRBJ1-6
size: many
D: NA
V: TRBV11-2
CDR3: CASSLERRYNSPLHF
DNA: TGTGCCAGCAGCTTAGAAAGGCGGTATAATTCACCCCTCCACTTT

J: TRBJ1-1
size: few
D: NA
V: TRBV10-3
CDR3: CATRNRPRDTEAFF
DNA: TGTGCCACCCGGAACAGGCCTAGGGACACTGAAGCTTTCTTT

J: TRBJ1-3
size: few
D: NA
V: TRBV12-3/TRBV12-4
CDR3: CASRPPMGSGNTIYF
DNA: TGTGCCAGCAGACCGCCAATGGGCTCTGGAAACACCATATATTTT

J: TRBJ1-2
size: few
D: NA
V: TRBV9
CDR3: CASSLEGGLDGYTF
DNA: TGTGCCAGCAGCTTGGAAGGGGGGCTTGATGGCTACACCTTC

J: TRBJ2-6
size: NA
D: NA
V: TRBV5-6
CDR3: CASSLVRRSGANVLTF
DNA: TGTGCCAGCAGCTTGGTGAGGCGCTCTGGGGCCAACGTCCTGACTTTC

J: TRBJ2-5
size: NA
D: NA
V: TRBV5-1
CDR3: CASSGARKTYQETQYF
DNA: TGCGCCAGCTCGGGGGCCAGGAAGACGTACCAAGAGACCCAGTACTTC

J: TRBJ2-5
size: once
D: TRBD2
V: TRBV10-3
CDR3: CAIRKADTGGLPTETQYF
DNA: TGTGCCATCAGGAAAGCGGACACCGGGGGGTTACCGACAGAGACCCAGTACTTC

J: TRBJ2-2
size: many
D: NA
V: TRBV7-8
CDR3: CASSLAASLPGELFF
DNA: TGTGCCAGCAGCTTAGCGGCGAGCTTGCCCGGGGAGCTGTTTTTT

J: TRBJ2-7
size: NA
D: TRBD1
V: TRBV7-9
CDR3: CASSGEAGTGSYEQYF
DNA: TGTGCCAGCAGCGGGGAGGCGGGGACAGGGAGCTACGAGCAGTACTTC

J: TRBJ2-7
size: many
D: NA
V: TRBV20-1
CDR3: CSARPPESYYEQYF
DNA: TGCAGTGCCAGACCCCCGGAAAGCTACTACGAGCAGTACTTC

J: TRBJ2-7
size: few
D: NA
V: TRBV7-2
CDR3: CASMVGPTNSYEQYF
DNA: TGTGCCAGCATGGTAGGACCGACGAATTCCTACGAGCAGTACTTC

J: TRBJ2-7
size: once
D: TRBD1
V: TRBV20-1
CDR3: CSARDFGTGGFNEQYF
DNA: TGCAGTGCTAGAGATTTCGGGACAGGGGGCTTCAACGAGCAGTACTTC

J: TRBJ2-5
size: few
D: NA
V: TRBV12-3/TRBV12-4
CDR3: CASRSGRETQYF
DNA: TGTGCCAGCAGGAGTGGGCGGGAGACCCAGTACTTC

J: TRBJ1-4
size: many
D: NA
V: TRBV5-4
CDR3: CASSLDRLREKLFF
DNA: TGTGCCAGCAGCTTGGACAGATTGCGTGAAAAACTGTTTTTT

J: TRBJ1-2
size: NA
D: NA
V: TRBV12-3/TRBV12-4
CDR3: CASTPVVVGDRAGYTF
DNA: TGTGCCAGCACCCCCGTAGTAGTCGGGGATCGTGCTGGCTACACCTTC

J: TRBJ1-2
size: many
D: NA
V: TRBV10-3
CDR3: CAISEPPRQIDGYTF
DNA: TGTGCCATCAGTGAGCCCCCCCGACAGATCGATGGCTACACCTTC

J: TRBJ1-1
size: few
D: NA
V: TRBV7-9
CDR3: CASSLDLWEGVNTEAFF
DNA: TGTGCCAGCAGCTTAGATCTTTGGGAGGGGGTGAACACTGAAGCTTTCTTT

J: TRBJ1-2
size: many
D: NA
V: TRBV24-1
CDR3: CATSEGGRGYTF
DNA: TGTGCCACCAGCGAGGGCGGCAGGGGCTACACCTTC

J: TRBJ1-2
size: NA
D: TRBD1
V: TRBV2
CDR3: CASVGTGPKNYGYTF
DNA: TGTGCCAGCGTTGGGACAGGTCCTAAAAACTATGGCTACACCTTC

J: TRBJ1-1
size: NA
D: NA
V: TRBV7-2
CDR3: CASSQFRHSSNTEAFF
DNA: TGCGCCAGCAGTCAATTTAGGCACAGCTCCAACACTGAAGCTTTCTTT

J: TRBJ1-1
size: many
D: NA
V: TRBV10-3
CDR3: CANGREKFEAFF
DNA: TGTGCCAACGGGCGAGAGAAATTTGAAGCTTTCTTT

J: TRBJ1-6
size: many
D: NA
V: TRBV4-2
CDR3: CASSKDMSSYNSPLHF
DNA: TGTGCCAGCAGCAAGGACATGAGCTCCTATAATTCACCCCTCCACTTT

J: TRBJ2-1
size: NA
D: TRBD2
V: TRBV2
CDR3: CASSGGSGRKSSYNEQFF
DNA: TGTGCCAGCAGTGGAGGTAGCGGGAGAAAGAGCTCCTACAATGAGCAGTTCTTC

J: TRBJ2-7
size: many
D: TRBD2
V: TRBV4-1
CDR3: CASSQEIAGGTTYEQYF
DNA: TGCGCCAGCAGCCAAGAAATAGCGGGAGGGACGACCTACGAGCAGTACTTC

J: TRBJ1-1
size: NA
D: NA
V: TRBV10-2
CDR3: CASSGEAQETQAFF
DNA: TGCGCCAGCAGCGGAGAGGCCCAAGAGACCCAAGCTTTCTTT

J: TRBJ2-7
size: NA
D: NA
V: TRBV7-9
CDR3: CAGSLKGYEQYF
DNA: TGTGCCGGCAGCTTAAAAGGTTACGAGCAGTACTTC

J: TRBJ1-1
size: few
D: NA
V: TRBV12-5
CDR3: CASGLVDSSRAYGEAFF
DNA: TGTGCTAGTGGTTTGGTGGACTCTTCACGCGCGTACGGTGAAGCTTTCTTT

J: TRBJ2-5
size: NA
D: TRBD1
V: TRBV13
CDR3: CASSQQGAYQETQYF
DNA: TGTGCCAGCAGCCAACAGGGGGCTTACCAAGAGACCCAGTACTTC

J: TRBJ2-7
size: many
D: NA
V: TRBV7-2
CDR3: CASSWVPGEQYF
DNA: TGTGCCAGCAGCTGGGTTCCGGGGGAGCAGTACTTC

J: TRBJ1-1
size: NA
D: NA
V: TRBV10-3
CDR3: CASSHLGKSPWTNTEAFF
DNA: TGTGCCAGCAGCCACCTTGGTAAATCGCCGTGGACGAACACTGAAGCTTTCTTT

J: TRBJ2-2
size: NA
D: TRBD2
V: TRBV7-2
CDR3: CASATDPTRASGIHTGELFF
DNA: TGTGCCAGCGCCACAGACCCCACGAGGGCTAGCGGGATCCACACCGGGGAGCTGTTTTTT

J: TRBJ2-2
size: NA
D: NA
V: TRBV5-4
CDR3: CASSYAGISDGELFF
DNA: TGTGCCAGCAGTTACGCGGGGATTTCAGACGGGGAGCTGTTTTTT

J: TRBJ1-4
size: few
D: TRBD1
V: TRBV7-9
CDR3: CASSLGDRPTNEKLFF
DNA: TGTGCCAGCAGCTTAGGGGACAGACCAACTAATGAAAAACTGTTTTTT

J: TRBJ2-6
size: NA
D: NA
V: TRBV10-3
CDR3: CAISESGTVSSGANVLTF
DNA: TGTGCCATCAGTGAGTCGGGGACGGTGAGCTCTGGGGCCAACGTCCTGACTTTC

J: TRBJ1-5
size: NA
D: NA
V: TRBV19
CDR3: CASSIWVAANQPQHF
DNA: TGTGCCAGTAGTATTTGGGTCGCGGCAAATCAGCCCCAGCATTTT

J: TRBJ1-6
size: NA
D: NA
V: TRBV12-3/TRBV12-4
CDR3: CASSPGLSPLHF
DNA: TGTGCCAGCAGCCCGGGGCTTTCACCCCTCCACTTT

J: TRBJ1-2
size: once
D: NA
V: TRBV12-3/TRBV12-4
CDR3: CASSRRHTGYTF
DNA: TGTGCCAGCAGTCGAAGACATACCGGCTACACCTTC

J: TRBJ1-6
size: once
D: NA
V: TRBV7-2
CDR3: CASITRGRLYNSPLHF
DNA: TGTGCCAGCATCACCCGGGGCAGATTGTATAATTCACCCCTCCACTTT

J: TRBJ2-5
size: many
D: TRBD2
V: TRBV7-2
CDR3: CASSFPPLLSGGETQYF
DNA: TGTGCCAGCAGCTTCCCCCCGCTATTGAGCGGGGGAGAGACCCAGTACTTC

J: TRBJ1-6
size: NA
D: NA
V: TRBV2
CDR3: CASSDRGGDSPLHF
DNA: TGTGCCAGCAGTGATCGGGGGGGCGATTCACCCCTCCACTTT

J: TRBJ1-6
size: NA
D: NA
V: TRBV20-1
CDR3: CSASIDSGSPLHF
DNA: TGCAGTGCTAGTATAGATTCTGGTTCACCCCTCCACTTT

J: TRBJ1-5
size: NA
D: NA
V: TRBV7-4
CDR3: CASTLADGQPQHF
DNA: TGTGCCAGCACCCTAGCGGACGGACAGCCCCAGCATTTT

J: TRBJ1-2
size: many
D: TRBD1
V: TRBV5-1
CDR3: CASSRRQGDGYTF
DNA: TGCGCCAGCAGCAGGAGACAGGGTGATGGCTACACCTTC

J: TRBJ1-6
size: many
D: TRBD1
V: TRBV11-2
CDR3: CASSKRGQGNSPLHF
DNA: TGTGCCAGCAGCAAGAGGGGACAGGGTAATTCACCCCTCCACTTT

J: TRBJ2-6
size: many
D: NA
V: TRBV7-2
CDR3: CASSSGLGANVLTF
DNA: TGTGCCAGCAGCTCGGGGTTAGGGGCCAACGTCCTGACTTTC

J: TRBJ2-2
size: many
D: NA
V: TRBV11-2
CDR3: CASSLDRRAPRIGELFF
DNA: TGTGCCAGCAGCTTAGATCGGAGGGCCCCAAGGATCGGGGAGCTGTTTTTT

J: TRBJ1-2
size: NA
D: NA
V: TRBV12-3/TRBV12-4
CDR3: CASSPGGRALDYGYTF
DNA: TGTGCCAGCAGCCCGGGGGGGCGGGCCTTGGACTATGGCTACACCTTC

J: TRBJ2-7
size: few
D: NA
V: TRBV12-3/TRBV12-4
CDR3: CASTRGRGLREQYF
DNA: TGTGCCAGCACTCGGGGCAGGGGTCTGCGGGAGCAGTACTTC

J: TRBJ2-5
size: NA
D: TRBD2
V: TRBV7-2
CDR3: CASSLEGGTSGVQTQYF
DNA: TGTGCCAGCAGCCTAGAGGGCGGGACTAGCGGGGTTCAGACCCAGTACTTC